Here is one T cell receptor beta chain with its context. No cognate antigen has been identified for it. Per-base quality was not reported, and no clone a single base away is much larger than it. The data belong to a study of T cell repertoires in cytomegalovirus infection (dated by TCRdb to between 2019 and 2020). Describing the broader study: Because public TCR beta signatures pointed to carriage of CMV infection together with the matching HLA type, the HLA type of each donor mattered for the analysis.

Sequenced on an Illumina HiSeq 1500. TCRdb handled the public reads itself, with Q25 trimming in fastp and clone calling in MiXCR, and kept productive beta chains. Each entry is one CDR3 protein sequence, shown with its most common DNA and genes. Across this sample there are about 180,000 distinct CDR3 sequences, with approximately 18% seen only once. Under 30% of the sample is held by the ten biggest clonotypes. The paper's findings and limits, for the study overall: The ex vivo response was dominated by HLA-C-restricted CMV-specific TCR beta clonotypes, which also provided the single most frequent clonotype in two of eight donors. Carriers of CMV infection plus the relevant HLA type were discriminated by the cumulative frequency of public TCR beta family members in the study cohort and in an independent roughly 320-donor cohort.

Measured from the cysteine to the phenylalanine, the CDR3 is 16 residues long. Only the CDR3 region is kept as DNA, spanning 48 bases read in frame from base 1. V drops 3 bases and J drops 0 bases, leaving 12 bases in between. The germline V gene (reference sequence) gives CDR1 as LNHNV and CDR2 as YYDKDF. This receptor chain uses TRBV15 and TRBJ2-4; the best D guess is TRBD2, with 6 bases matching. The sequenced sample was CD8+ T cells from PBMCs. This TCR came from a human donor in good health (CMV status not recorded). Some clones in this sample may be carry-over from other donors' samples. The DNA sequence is TGTGCCACCAGCAGGATAACGGGACTAGCCAAAAACATTCAGTACTTC. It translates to CATSRITGLAKNIQYF.